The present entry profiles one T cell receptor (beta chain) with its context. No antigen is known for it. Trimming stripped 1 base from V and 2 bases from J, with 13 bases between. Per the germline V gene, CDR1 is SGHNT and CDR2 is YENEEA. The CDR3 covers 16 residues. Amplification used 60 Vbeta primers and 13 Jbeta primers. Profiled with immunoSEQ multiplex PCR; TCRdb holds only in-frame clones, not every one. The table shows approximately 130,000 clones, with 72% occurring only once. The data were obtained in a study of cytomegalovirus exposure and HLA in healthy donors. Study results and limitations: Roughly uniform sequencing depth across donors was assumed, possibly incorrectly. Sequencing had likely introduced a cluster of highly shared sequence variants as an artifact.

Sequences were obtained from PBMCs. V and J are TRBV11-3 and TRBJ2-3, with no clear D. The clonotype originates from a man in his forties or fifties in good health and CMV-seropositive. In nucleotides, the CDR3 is TGTGCCAGCAGCTTAGGCTTAAAGCCTAACACAGATACGCAGTATTTT. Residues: CASSLGLKPNTDTQYF. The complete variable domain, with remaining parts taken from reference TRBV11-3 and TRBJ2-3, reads EAGVVQSPRYKIIEKKQPVAFWCNPISGHNTLYWYLQNLGQGPELLIRYENEEAVDDSQLPKDRFSAERLKGVDSTLKIQPAELGDSAVYLCASSLGLKPNTDTQYFGPGTRLTVL.